This passage covers 10 T cell receptor beta chains from one sample sequenced in a study of T cell responses to AZD1222 COVID-19 vaccine. TCRdb's table, derived via immunoSEQ multiplex PCR, lists solely in-frame clones and lacks some. The data show 150,000 to 160,000 clones, 90% seen once. The material was peripheral blood, obtained on day 0 of AZD1222 vaccination. The receptors originated from an adult in good health.

The chain couples TRBV7-9 to TRBJ1-5; 7 positions agree with TRBD1. From germline, CDR1 is SEHNR and CDR2 FQNEAQ (reference sequence). V trimming: 5 bases; J trimming: 15 bases; junction bases outside the gene matches: 13. The CDR3 length is 13 residues. CDR3 DNA sequence: TGTGCCAGCAGCAGCAGCCGGGACAGCTTGTTGCATTTT. It specifies CASSSSRDSLLHF.

V usage is TRBV6-5 and J usage is TRBJ1-5; TRBD1 matches 8 bases. Germline V gene data show CDR1 as MNHEY and CDR2 as SVGAGI. Germline trimming cut 5 bases from V and 4 bases from J; bases unmatched to any gene: 1. This CDR3 is 13 amino acids long. The DNA of the CDR3 is TGTGCCAGCAGTAACAGGGGGAATCAGCCCCAGCATTTT. Amino acids: CASSNRGNQPQHF.

V usage is TRBV7-2 and J usage is TRBJ1-1, with 8 nucleotides matching TRBD1. With 6 bases clipped from V and 5 bases from J, the junction kept 11 bases outside the gene matches. There are 15 residues in the CDR3. Germline lookup yields CDR1 SGHTA and CDR2 FQGNSA. The CDR3 coding sequence is TGTGCCAGCAGTTCCACAGGGGGTAAGGGGACTGAAGCTTTCTTT. It codes for CASSSTGGKGTEAFF.

The chain carries TRBV12-3 or TRBV12-4 and TRBJ1-1; D possibly corresponds to TRBD1 (6 bases). CDR3 length: 13 residues. Trimming removed 5 bases from V and 6 bases from J, with 13 bases in between. CDR3 nucleotide sequence: TGTGCCAGCAGTACAGGGCTGGAACCTGAAGCTTTCTTT. Translated, it gives CASSTGLEPEAFF.

The genes are TRBV6-5 and TRBJ1-2, with 7 nucleotides matching TRBD1. V lost 6 bases and J lost 8; bases outside the gene matches: 15. Germline assignment: CDR1 MNHEY and CDR2 SVGAGI. The CDR3 covers 15 residues. The CDR3 DNA follows: TGTGCCAGCAGCCCGTACCCTACAGGGGAAAGCGGCTACACCTTC. It translates to CASSPYPTGESGYTF.

J is TRBJ1-3 and V is TRBV5-1; tentative D call: TRBD1 (5 bases). The germline CDR1 and CDR2 sequences are SGHRS and YFSETQ. The CDR3 is 13 amino acids. The ends were cut back, 6 bases at V and 3 bases at J, with 10 bases in the middle. The CDR3 loop is CASMGQGGNTIYF. For the CDR3, the DNA is TGCGCCAGCATGGGTCAGGGTGGAAACACCATATATTTT.

This clone was counted a single time. This sequence joins TRBV15 and TRBJ1-1; tentative D call: TRBD1 (5 bases). Per the germline V gene, CDR1 is LNHNV and CDR2 is YYDKDF (reference sequence). Trimming shortened V by 0 bases and J by 10 bases, and 9 bases separated the two germline ends. This CDR3 is built from 12 residues. DNA for the CDR3: TGTGCCACCAGCAGAGATGAGGGGTTAGCTTTCTTT. It codes for CATSRDEGLAFF. The whole variable domain, remainder taken from reference TRBV15 and TRBJ1-1, is DAMVIQNPRYQVTQFGKPVTLSCSQTLNHNVMYWYQQKSSQAPKLLFHYYDKDFNNEADTPDNFQSRRPNTSFCFLDIRSPGLGDTAMYLCATSRDEGLAFFGQGTRLTVV.

V usage is TRBV24-1 and J usage is TRBJ1-5; 7 nucleotides match TRBD1. V dropped 3 bases and J dropped 4; count of bases not matched to a gene: 11. This CDR3 is built from 17 residues. Germline V lookup: CDR1 KGHDR, CDR2 SFDVKD. In DNA form, the CDR3 reads TGTGCCACCAGTGATCCAGCAGAGGGGGCGGGTAATCAGCCCCAGCATTTT. It yields the protein CATSDPAEGAGNQPQHF.

This sequence joins TRBV12-5 and TRBJ2-4; 8 bases agree with TRBD2. The CDR3 totals 19 residues. Trimming at V came to 0 bases and at J to 4 bases, leaving 14 bases not matched to a gene. The germline V gene encodes CDR1 LGHNT and CDR2 FRNRAP. The CDR3 sequence: CASGLVSQRGLVRKNIQYF. As DNA, the CDR3 is TGTGCTAGTGGTTTGGTATCTCAGCGGGGGCTGGTTAGAAAAAACATTCAGTACTTC.

The rearrangement joins TRBV4-3 to TRBJ1-1, with 7 bases aligning to TRBD1. Germline V CDR1 and CDR2: LGHNA, YSLEER. This CDR3 comprises 15 residues. Trimming removed 5 bases from V and 7 bases from J; junction bases left unmatched: 13. Here the CDR3 reads CASSSNRDSNGEAFF. The CDR3 DNA reads as TGCGCCAGCAGCTCTAACCGGGACAGCAACGGTGAAGCTTTCTTT.